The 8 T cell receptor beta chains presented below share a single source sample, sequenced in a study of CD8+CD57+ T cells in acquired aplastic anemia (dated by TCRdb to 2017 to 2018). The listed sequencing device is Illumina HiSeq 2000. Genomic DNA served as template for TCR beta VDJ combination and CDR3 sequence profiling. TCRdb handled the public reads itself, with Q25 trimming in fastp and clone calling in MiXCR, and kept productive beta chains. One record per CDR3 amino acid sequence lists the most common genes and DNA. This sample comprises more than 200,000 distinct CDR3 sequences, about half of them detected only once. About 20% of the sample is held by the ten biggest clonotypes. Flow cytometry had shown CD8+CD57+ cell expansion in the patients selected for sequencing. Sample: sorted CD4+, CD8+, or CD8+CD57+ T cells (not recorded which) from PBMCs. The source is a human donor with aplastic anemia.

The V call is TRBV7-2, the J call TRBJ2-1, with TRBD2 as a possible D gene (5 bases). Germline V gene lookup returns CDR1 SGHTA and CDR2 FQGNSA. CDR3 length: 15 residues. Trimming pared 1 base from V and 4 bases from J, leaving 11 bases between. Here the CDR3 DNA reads TGTGCCAGCAGCTTAGAAGCGGAGCTTTACAATGAGCAGTTCTTC. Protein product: CASSLEAELYNEQFF.

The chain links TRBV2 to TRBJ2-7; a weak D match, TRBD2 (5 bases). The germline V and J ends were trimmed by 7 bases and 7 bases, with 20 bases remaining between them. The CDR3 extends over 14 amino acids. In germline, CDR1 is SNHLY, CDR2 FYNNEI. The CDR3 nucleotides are TGTGCCAGCATGTCGGCGGGTGGCCTACTAGAGCAGTACTTC. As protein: CASMSAGGLLEQYF.

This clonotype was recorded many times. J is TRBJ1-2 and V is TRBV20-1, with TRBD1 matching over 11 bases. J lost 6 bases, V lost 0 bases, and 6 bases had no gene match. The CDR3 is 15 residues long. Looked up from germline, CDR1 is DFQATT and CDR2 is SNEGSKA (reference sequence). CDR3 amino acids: CSARDAGQGANGYTF. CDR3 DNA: TGCAGTGCTAGAGATGCAGGACAGGGGGCCAATGGCTACACCTTC.

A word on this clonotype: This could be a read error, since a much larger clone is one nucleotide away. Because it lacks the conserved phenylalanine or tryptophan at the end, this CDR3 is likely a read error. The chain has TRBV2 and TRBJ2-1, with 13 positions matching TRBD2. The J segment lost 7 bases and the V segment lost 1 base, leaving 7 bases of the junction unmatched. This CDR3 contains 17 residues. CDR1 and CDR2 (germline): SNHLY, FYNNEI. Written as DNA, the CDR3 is TGTGCCAGCAGTGAAGGGACTAGCGGGGGTCTCAAGAATGAGCAGTTCCTC. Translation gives CASSEGTSGGLKNEQFL.

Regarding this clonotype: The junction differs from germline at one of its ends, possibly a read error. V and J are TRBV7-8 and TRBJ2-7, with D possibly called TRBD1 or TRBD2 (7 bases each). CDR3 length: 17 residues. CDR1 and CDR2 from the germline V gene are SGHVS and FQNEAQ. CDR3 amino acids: CASSSRDSGKWTYEQHF. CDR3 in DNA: TGTGCCAGCAGCTCCCGGGACAGCGGGAAGTGGACCTACGAGCAGCACTTC.

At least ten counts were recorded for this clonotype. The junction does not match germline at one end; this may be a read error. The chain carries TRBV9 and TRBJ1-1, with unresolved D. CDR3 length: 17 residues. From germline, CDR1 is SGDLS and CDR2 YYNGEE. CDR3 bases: TGTGCCAGCTGCGTAGGACTGGGAGACACTGGGGACACTGAAGCTTTCTTT. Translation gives CASCVGLGDTGDTEAFF.

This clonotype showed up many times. The CDR3 DNA reads TGTGCCAGCAGTTATCGGTCGTTCTACGAGCAGTACTTC. Its translation is CASSYRSFYEQYF. The V and J genes are TRBV28 and TRBJ2-7; D gene ambiguous. Trimming removed 4 bases from V and 3 bases from J, with 10 bases in between. CDR1 is MDHEN, CDR2 SYDVKM, per germline. The CDR3 length is 13 residues. The variable domain in full, completed from reference TRBV28 and TRBJ2-7, reads DVKVTQSSRYLVKRTGEKVFLECVQDMDHENMFWYRQDPGLGLRLIYFSYDVKMKEKGDIPEGYSVSREKKERFSLILESASTNQTSMYLCASSYRSFYEQYFGPGTRLTVT.

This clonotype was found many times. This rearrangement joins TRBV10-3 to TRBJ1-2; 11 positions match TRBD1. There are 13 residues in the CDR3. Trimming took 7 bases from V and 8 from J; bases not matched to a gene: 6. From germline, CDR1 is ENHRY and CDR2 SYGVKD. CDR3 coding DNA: TGTGCCATCATCGGGACAGGGGGATCGGGCTACACCTTC. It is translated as CAIIGTGGSGYTF.